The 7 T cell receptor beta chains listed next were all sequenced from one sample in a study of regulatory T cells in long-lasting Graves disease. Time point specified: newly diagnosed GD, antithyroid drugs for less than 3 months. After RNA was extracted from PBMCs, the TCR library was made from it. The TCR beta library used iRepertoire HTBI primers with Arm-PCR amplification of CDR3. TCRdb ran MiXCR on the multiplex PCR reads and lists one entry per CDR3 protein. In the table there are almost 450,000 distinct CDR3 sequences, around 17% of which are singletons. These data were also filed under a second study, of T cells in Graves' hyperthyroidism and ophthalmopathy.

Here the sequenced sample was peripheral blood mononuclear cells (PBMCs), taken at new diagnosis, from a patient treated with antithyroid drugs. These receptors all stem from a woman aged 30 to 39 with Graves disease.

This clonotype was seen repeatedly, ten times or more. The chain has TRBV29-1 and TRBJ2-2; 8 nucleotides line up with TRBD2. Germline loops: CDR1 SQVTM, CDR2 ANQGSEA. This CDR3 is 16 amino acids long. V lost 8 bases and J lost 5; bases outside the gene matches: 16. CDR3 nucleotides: TGCAGCCTTCTTATTAAGGGGCGGGAGGAGACCGGGGAGCTGTTTTTT. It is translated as CSLLIKGREETGELFF.

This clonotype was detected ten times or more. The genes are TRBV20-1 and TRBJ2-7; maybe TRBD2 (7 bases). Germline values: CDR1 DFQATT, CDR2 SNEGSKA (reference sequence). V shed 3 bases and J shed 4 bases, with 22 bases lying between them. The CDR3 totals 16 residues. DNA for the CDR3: TGCAGTGCTAGTCGAATCGGGGGGCGTTCGCTTTACGAGCAGTACTTC. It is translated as CSASRIGGRSLYEQYF.

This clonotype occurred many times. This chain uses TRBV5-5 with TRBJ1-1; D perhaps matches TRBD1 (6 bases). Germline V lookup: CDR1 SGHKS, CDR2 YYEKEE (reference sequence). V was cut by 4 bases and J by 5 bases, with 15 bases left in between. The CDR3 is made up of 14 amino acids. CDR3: CASSRLQGGTEAFF. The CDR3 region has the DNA TGTGCCAGCAGCCGACTACAGGGCGGGACTGAAGCTTTCTTT.

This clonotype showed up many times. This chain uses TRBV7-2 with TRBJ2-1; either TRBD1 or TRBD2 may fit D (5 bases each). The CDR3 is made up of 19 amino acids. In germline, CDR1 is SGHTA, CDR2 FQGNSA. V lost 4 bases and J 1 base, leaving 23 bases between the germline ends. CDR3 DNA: TGTGCCAGCAGCTCCCGACCCCCGGGAAGGGGCCGATCCTACAATGAGCAGTTCTTC. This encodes CASSSRPPGRGRSYNEQFF.

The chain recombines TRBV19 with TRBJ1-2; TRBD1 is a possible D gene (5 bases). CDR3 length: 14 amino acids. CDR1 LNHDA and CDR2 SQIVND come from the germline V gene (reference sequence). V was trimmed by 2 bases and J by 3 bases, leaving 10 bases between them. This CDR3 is CASSIPGTDYGYTF. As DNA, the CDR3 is TGTGCCAGTAGTATACCCGGGACGGACTATGGCTACACCTTC.

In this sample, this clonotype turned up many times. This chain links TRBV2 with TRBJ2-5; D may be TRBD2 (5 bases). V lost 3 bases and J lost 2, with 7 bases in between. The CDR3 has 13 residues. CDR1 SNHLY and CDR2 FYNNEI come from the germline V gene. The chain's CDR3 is CASSEGEQETQYF. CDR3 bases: TGTGCCAGCAGTGAGGGAGAACAAGAGACCCAGTACTTC.

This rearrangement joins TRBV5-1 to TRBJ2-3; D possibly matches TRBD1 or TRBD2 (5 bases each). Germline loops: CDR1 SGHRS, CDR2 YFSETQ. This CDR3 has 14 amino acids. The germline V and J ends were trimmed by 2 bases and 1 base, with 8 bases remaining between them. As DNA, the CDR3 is TGCGCCAGCAGCTTTCGGGACGGCACAGATACGCAGTATTTT. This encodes CASSFRDGTDTQYF.